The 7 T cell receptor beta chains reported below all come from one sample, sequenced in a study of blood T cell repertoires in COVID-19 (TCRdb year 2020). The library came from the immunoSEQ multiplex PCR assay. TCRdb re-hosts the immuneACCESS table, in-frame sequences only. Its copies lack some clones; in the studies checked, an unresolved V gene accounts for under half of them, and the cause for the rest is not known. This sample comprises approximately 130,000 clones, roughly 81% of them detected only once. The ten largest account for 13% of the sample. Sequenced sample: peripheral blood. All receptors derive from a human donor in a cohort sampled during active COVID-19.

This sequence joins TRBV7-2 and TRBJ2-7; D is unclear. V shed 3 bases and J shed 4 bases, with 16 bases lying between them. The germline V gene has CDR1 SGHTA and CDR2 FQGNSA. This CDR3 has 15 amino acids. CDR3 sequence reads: CASSFPGTHFYEQYF. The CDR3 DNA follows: TGTGCCAGCAGCTTTCCAGGAACACATTTTTACGAGCAGTACTTC.

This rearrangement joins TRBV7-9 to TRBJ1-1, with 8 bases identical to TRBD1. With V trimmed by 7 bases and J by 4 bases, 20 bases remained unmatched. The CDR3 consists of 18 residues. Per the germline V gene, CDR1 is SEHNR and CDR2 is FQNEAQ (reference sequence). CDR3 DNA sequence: TGTGCCAGCACCAGGGTGGGGCGGCGACAGGGGTTTTTCACTGAAGCTTTCTTT. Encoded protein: CASTRVGRRQGFFTEAFF.

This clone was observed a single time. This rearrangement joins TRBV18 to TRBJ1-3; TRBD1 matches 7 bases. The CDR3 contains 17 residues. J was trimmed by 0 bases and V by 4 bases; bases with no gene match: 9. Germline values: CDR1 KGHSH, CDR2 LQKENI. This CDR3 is CASSRYRGFSSGNTIYF. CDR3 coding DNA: TGTGCCAGCTCACGATACAGGGGATTCAGCTCTGGAAACACCATATATTTT.

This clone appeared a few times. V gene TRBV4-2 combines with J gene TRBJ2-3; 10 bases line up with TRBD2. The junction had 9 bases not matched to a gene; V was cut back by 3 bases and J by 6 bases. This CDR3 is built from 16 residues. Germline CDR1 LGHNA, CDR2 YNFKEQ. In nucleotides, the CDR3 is TGTGCCAGCAGCCAGTTCGCTAGCGGGGGAGGGGATACGCAGTATTTT. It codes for CASSQFASGGGDTQYF.

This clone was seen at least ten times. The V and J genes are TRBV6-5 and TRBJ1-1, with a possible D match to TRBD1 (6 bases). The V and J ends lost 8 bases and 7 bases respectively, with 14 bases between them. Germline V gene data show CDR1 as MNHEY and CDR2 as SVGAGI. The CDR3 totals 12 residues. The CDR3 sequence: CASWRAGVEAFF. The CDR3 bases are TGTGCCAGCTGGAGAGCAGGGGTTGAAGCTTTCTTT.

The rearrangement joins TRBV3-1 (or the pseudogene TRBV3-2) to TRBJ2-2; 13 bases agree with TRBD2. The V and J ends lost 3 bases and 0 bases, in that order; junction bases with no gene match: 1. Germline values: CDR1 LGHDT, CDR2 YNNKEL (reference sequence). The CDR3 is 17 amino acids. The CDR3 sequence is CASSQGLAGPNTGELFF. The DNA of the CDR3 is TGTGCCAGCAGCCAGGGACTAGCGGGGCCGAACACCGGGGAGCTGTTTTTT.

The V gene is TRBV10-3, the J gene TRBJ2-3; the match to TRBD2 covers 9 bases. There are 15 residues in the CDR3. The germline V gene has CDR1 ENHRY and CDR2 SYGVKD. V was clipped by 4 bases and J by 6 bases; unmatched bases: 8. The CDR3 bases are TGTGCCATCAGTGTGGCTAGCGGGGCCTTGGATACGCAGTATTTT. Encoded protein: CAISVASGALDTQYF.